Sequencing of this T cell receptor (beta chain) was carried out in a study of shared clonotypes between healthy human individuals. Overall study context: Researchers assigned three CD4 naive, three CD4 memory, two CD8 naive and one CD8 memory plate to each donor. Study-level findings and limits: Only blood samples were collected, and tissue repertoires likely differ. Across four donors, naive CD4 shared 5% to 6%, naive CD8 more than 3%, memory CD4 more than 2%, memory CD8 more than 0.35%.

Authors' analysis steps: There were no quality scores in the junction-only immunoSEQ sequences, so filtering differed. The data were produced by immunoSEQ multiplex PCR, yet TCRdb's version contains in-frame clones alone and is incomplete. V and J calls and clone size come straight from that table; D and trimming were deduced from the DNA. Among 700,000 to 950,000 clones listed, approximately 97% were seen once. The V gene end was trimmed by 4 bases and the J gene end by 9 bases; junction bases not matched to a gene: 14. CDR1 is SNHLY and CDR2 is FYNNEI in the germline V gene. This CDR3 contains 15 residues. The naive CD8 population came from CD45RO-negative cells selected for CCR7, without terminally differentiated effector memory CD45RA+ cells. Turning to this clone: Its antigen is unknown.

The V call is TRBV2, the J call TRBJ1-1; 7 nucleotides agree with TRBD1. The sequencing sample was made of naive CD8+ T cells sorted from blood. The receptor's source is a man under 40 in good health. CDR3 loop: CASSATRDKTGQAFF. The CDR3 DNA reads TGTGCCAGCAGTGCAACCCGTGACAAGACAGGGCAAGCTTTCTTT.